The 24 T cell receptor beta chains below all came from one sample that was sequenced in a study of blood T cell repertoires in COVID-19. This table comes from immunoSEQ multiplex PCR, and its TCRdb copy is limited to in-frame clones, with some not included. The sample lists 250,000 or so clones, about 89% seen once, with about 8.7% in the top ten. What was sequenced was peripheral blood. Receptors originate from a man between 35 and 55 years old with active or convalescent COVID-19.

CDR3 coding DNA: TGTGCCATCAGCCGGGACAGGTATGAAAAACTGTTTTTT. The encoded protein is CAISRDRYEKLFF. The chain has TRBV10-3 and TRBJ1-4; 8 nucleotides agree with TRBD1. V shed 6 bases, J shed 6 bases, and the junction held 3 bases outside the gene matches. This CDR3 comprises 13 residues. Germline CDR1 ENHRY, CDR2 SYGVKD.

The chain carries TRBV10-2 and TRBJ1-1, with 7 bases identical to TRBD1. Germline V gene lookup returns CDR1 WSHSY and CDR2 SAAADI. Unmatched junction bases numbered 12, after V lost 8 bases and J lost 6 bases. This CDR3 is built from 14 residues. The CDR3 region has the DNA TGCGCCAGCGGCCGGGGACAGTCTCATCCTGAAGCTTTCTTT. Translation gives CASGRGQSHPEAFF.

The chain carries TRBV2 and TRBJ2-1; TRBD1 aligns across 7 bases. V gave up 0 bases and J gave up 8 bases; unmatched junction bases: 13. CDR1 is SNHLY and CDR2 is FYNNEI in the germline V gene. This CDR3 has 17 residues. CDR3 DNA sequence: TGTGCCAGCAGTGAAGCGCTCCGGGACAGAGGGACGGATGAGCAGTTCTTC. Amino acid sequence: CASSEALRDRGTDEQFF.

CDR3 DNA sequence: TGTGCCAGCAGCTTACAGAGGGAGGGGTACAATGAGCAGTTCTTC. Its translation: CASSLQREGYNEQFF. The chain employs TRBV11-3 and TRBJ2-1; 7 nucleotides agree with TRBD2. Trimming at V came to 2 bases and at J to 4 bases, leaving 5 bases not matched to a gene. Germline V gives CDR1 SGHNT, CDR2 YENEEA. CDR3 size: 15 residues.

The V call is TRBV27, the J call TRBJ1-1, with 8 bases aligning to TRBD1. Germline loops: CDR1 MNHEY, CDR2 SMNVEV (reference sequence). V was clipped by 7 bases and J by 4 bases; unmatched bases: 5. The CDR3 is made up of 13 amino acids. CDR3 sequence: CASKLTGATEAFF. CDR3 DNA sequence: TGTGCCAGCAAGTTGACAGGGGCCACTGAAGCTTTCTTT.

This clone was seen once. The V call is TRBV7-3, the J call TRBJ1-1; D call uncertain. Germline V CDR1 and CDR2: SGHTA, FQGTGA. The CDR3 is 16 residues long. V was clipped by 5 bases and J by 1 base, with 17 bases between them. This chain's CDR3 is CASSLPYLTGNTEAFF. DNA of the CDR3: TGTGCCAGCAGCCTCCCCTACCTAACTGGGAACACTGAAGCTTTCTTT. The full variable domain, its missing parts supplied by reference TRBV7-3 and TRBJ1-1, is GAGVSQTPSNKVTEKGKYVELRCDPISGHTALYWYRQSLGQGPEFLIYFQGTGAADDSGLPNDRFFAVRPEGSVSTLKIQRTERGDSAVYLCASSLPYLTGNTEAFFGQGTRLTVV.

The V and J genes are TRBV9 and TRBJ1-6; 8 bases fit TRBD1. The CDR3 extends over 16 amino acids. Germline values: CDR1 SGDLS, CDR2 YYNGEE. V lost 3 bases to trimming and J lost 4 bases; unmatched junction nucleotides: 6. CDR3 sequence (DNA): TGTGCCAGCAGCGAAAAGACAGGGGAATATAATTCACCCCTCCACTTT. It encodes CASSEKTGEYNSPLHF.

This chain links TRBV7-2 with TRBJ1-6, with D maybe TRBD1 (6 bases). Germline loops: CDR1 SGHTA, CDR2 FQGNSA. The V gene lost 3 bases and the J gene lost 4 bases, with 10 bases spanning the gap. CDR3 size: 15 residues. In nucleotides, the CDR3 is TGTGCCAGCAGCTTTGGGACAATTTATAATTCACCCCTCCACTTT. As protein: CASSFGTIYNSPLHF.

The chain joins TRBV5-1 to TRBJ1-3; no firm D call. V lost 0 bases to trimming and J lost 0 bases, with 10 bases between them. This CDR3 has 16 residues. CDR1 and CDR2 (germline): SGHRS, YFSETQ. The CDR3: CASSLGSYTSGNTIYF. The CDR3 region has the DNA TGCGCCAGCAGCTTGGGGAGCTACACCTCTGGAAACACCATATATTTT.

V and J are TRBV18 and TRBJ2-3; 7 bases are a match to TRBD2. Germline V gene lookup returns CDR1 KGHSH and CDR2 LQKENI. The V segment lost 5 bases and the J segment 0 bases; nucleotides outside the gene matches: 2. This CDR3 is 14 amino acids long. This chain's CDR3 is CASSGRESTDTQYF. In DNA, the CDR3 is TGTGCCAGCTCAGGGCGGGAGAGCACAGATACGCAGTATTTT.

The chain joins TRBV13 to TRBJ2-5; D not resolved. V lost 5 bases and J lost 4, with 8 bases in between. This CDR3 has 12 amino acids. Germline-derived CDR1 and CDR2 are PRHDT and FYEKMQ (reference sequence). The CDR3 DNA is TGTGCCAGCAGCGTCCCCGGAGAGACCCAGTACTTC. Its protein is CASSVPGETQYF.

The rearrangement links TRBV12-3 or TRBV12-4 to TRBJ1-2; D ambiguous. The CDR3 length is 12 residues. Trimming took 7 bases from V and 6 from J, leaving 12 bases between them. CDR3 residues: CASKIQSHGYTF. The DNA for the CDR3 is TGTGCCAGCAAAATACAGAGCCATGGCTACACCTTC.

The chain employs TRBV6-5 and TRBJ2-3, with D possibly matching TRBD2 (5 bases). The length of the CDR3 is 14 residues. Germline V lookup: CDR1 MNHEY, CDR2 SVGAGI. Trimming took 3 bases from V and 6 from J, leaving 13 bases between them. CDR3 bases: TGTGCCAGCAGTTATGCGGGTAGCCTTGATACGCAGTATTTT. It yields the protein CASSYAGSLDTQYF.

The chain employs TRBV24-1 and TRBJ1-1, with TRBD1 matching 9 bases. Germline V gene lookup returns CDR1 KGHDR and CDR2 SFDVKD. V was pared by 1 base and J by 10 bases, with 3 bases of the junction left unmatched. CDR3 size: 13 residues. This CDR3 is CATSDFSGQGAFF. The CDR3 coding sequence is TGTGCCACCAGTGATTTTTCGGGACAGGGAGCTTTCTTT.

V usage is TRBV7-8 and J usage is TRBJ2-1; D might be TRBD1 (5 bases). Per germline, CDR1 SGHVS and CDR2 FQNEAQ. V was clipped by 4 bases and J by 0 bases, with 22 bases between them. The CDR3 extends over 19 amino acids. As DNA, the CDR3 is TGTGCCAGCAGCTCCCCACACGACAGTTCCCAAAGCTCCTACAATGAGCAGTTCTTC. Its translation: CASSSPHDSSQSSYNEQFF.

The gene calls are TRBV28 and TRBJ2-7, with 9 bases matching TRBD1. The junction had 15 bases not matched to a gene; V was cut back by 10 bases and J by 5 bases. The CDR3 loop spans 15 amino acids. CDR1 is MDHEN and CDR2 is SYDVKM in the germline V gene. The chain's CDR3 is CAIARGTGRLNEQYF. In DNA form, the CDR3 reads TGTGCCATTGCCCGGGGGACAGGGAGACTCAACGAGCAGTACTTC. Combining the CDR3 with reference TRBV28 and TRBJ2-7 gives the whole variable domain DVKVTQSSRYLVKRTGEKVFLECVQDMDHENMFWYRQDPGLGLRLIYFSYDVKMKEKGDIPEGYSVSREKKERFSLILESASTNQTSMYLCAIARGTGRLNEQYFGPGTRLTVT.

This clone was detected once. The chain employs TRBV7-8 and TRBJ2-1; D not certain. Germline V gene data show CDR1 as SGHVS and CDR2 as FQNEAQ. Trimming left V 1 base short and J 4 bases short, with 11 bases between. The CDR3 contains 15 residues. CDR3 sequence: CASSLGSYPYNEQFF. CDR3 DNA sequence: TGTGCCAGCAGCTTAGGGAGCTACCCTTACAATGAGCAGTTCTTC.

J is TRBJ2-1 and V is TRBV3-1 (or the pseudogene TRBV3-2), with 7 bases aligning to TRBD2. There are 15 residues in the CDR3. The V and J ends lost 0 bases and 9 bases, in that order; junction bases with no gene match: 8. Germline loops: CDR1 LGHDT, CDR2 YNNKEL (reference sequence). The CDR3 bases are TGTGCCAGCAGCCAAGATCGCCCGGGAGGCCTTGAGCAGTTCTTC. This gives the protein CASSQDRPGGLEQFF.

This clone was recorded a few times. The V call is TRBV24-1, the J call TRBJ1-4, with D uncertain. V was cut by 4 bases and J by 13 bases, with 15 bases left in between. Germline values: CDR1 KGHDR, CDR2 SFDVKD. The CDR3 runs 13 residues. CDR3 DNA: TGTGCCACCAGTGAAGGACTTTTTGGAAGACTGTTTTTT. It encodes CATSEGLFGRLFF.

This chain connects TRBV27 to TRBJ1-2; D remains ambiguous. The germline CDR1 and CDR2 sequences are MNHEY and SMNVEV (reference sequence). The CDR3 has 15 amino acids. V was shortened by 8 bases and J by 8 bases, with 24 bases between the two germline ends. CDR3 nucleotide sequence: TGTGCCAGCGGGCTGCACCGGAGGGAGTTCCGGGGCTACACCTTC. Its translation: CASGLHRREFRGYTF.

The chain couples TRBV28 to TRBJ1-4; D is unresolved. This CDR3 contains 14 residues. CDR1 and CDR2 from the germline V gene are MDHEN and SYDVKM. V gave up 6 bases and J gave up 0 bases, with 8 bases separating them. In nucleotides, the CDR3 is TGTGCCAGCAGCAATAGCCCAACTAATGAAAAACTGTTTTTT. It is translated as CASSNSPTNEKLFF.

This chain connects TRBV12-3 or TRBV12-4 to TRBJ2-7, with D possibly TRBD1 on 6 matching bases. This CDR3 has 13 amino acids. With 5 bases removed from V and 2 bases from J, the gap between germline ends came to 10 bases. CDR3 DNA sequence: TGTGCCAGCAGTCAAGGGGGAACCTACGAGCAGTACTTC. This codes for CASSQGGTYEQYF.

As regards this clone: A much larger clone is a single base away; this may be a read error. The chain couples TRBV19 to TRBJ2-1; 12 bases are shared with TRBD2. This CDR3 comprises 14 residues. The ends lost 5 bases at V and 5 bases at J; junction bases unmatched: 1. Germline values: CDR1 LNHDA, CDR2 SQIVND (reference sequence). The CDR3 DNA is TGTGCCAGTAGTTGGACTAGCGGGAACAATGAGCAGTTCTTC. Protein product: CASSWTSGNNEQFF.

The chain links TRBV27 to TRBJ2-1, with 14 bases identical to TRBD2. CDR1 is MNHEY, CDR2 SMNVEV, per germline (reference sequence). Germline trimming cut 4 bases from V and 8 bases from J; bases unmatched to any gene: 4. The CDR3 covers 15 residues. The CDR3 nucleotides read TGTGCCAGCAGTTCGACTAGCGGGGGGGCCGATGAGCAGTTCTTC. Amino acids: CASSSTSGGADEQFF.